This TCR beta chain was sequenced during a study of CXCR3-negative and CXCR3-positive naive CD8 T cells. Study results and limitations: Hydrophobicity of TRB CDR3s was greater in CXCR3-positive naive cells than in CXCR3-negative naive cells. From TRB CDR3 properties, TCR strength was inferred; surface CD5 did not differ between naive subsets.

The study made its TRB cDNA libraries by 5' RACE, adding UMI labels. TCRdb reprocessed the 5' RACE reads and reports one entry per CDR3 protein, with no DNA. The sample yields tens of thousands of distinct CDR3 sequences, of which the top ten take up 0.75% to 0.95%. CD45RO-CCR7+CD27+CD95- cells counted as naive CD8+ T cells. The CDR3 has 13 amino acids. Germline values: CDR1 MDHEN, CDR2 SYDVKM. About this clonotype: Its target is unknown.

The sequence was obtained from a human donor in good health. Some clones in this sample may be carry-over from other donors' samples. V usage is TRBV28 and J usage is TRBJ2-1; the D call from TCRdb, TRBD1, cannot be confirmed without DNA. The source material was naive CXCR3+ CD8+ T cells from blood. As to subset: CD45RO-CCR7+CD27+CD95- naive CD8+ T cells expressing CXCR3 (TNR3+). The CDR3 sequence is CASSHRGYNEQFF.